Sequencing of this TCR beta chain was carried out in a study of metastatic and nonmetastatic thyroid tumors. About the study: Repertoires from malignant and benign thyroid patients were compared across blood and tumor or nodule tissue.

The germline V and J ends were trimmed by 5 bases and 5 bases, with 19 bases remaining between them. Germline CDR1 is SGHRS and CDR2 is YFSETQ. This CDR3 comprises 15 residues. Original data processing: Using the CDR3 differences seen across clinicopathological groups, the authors built a distant-metastasis classifier for papillary thyroid cancer, which was meant to discriminate distant-metastatic patients. MiXCR was used by TCRdb to re-call the PCR reads. The V and J calls and clone size are TCRdb's, not the authors'. Of around 44,000 clones detected, 28% appear once; the ten largest clones hold about 10%. About this clone itself: The target antigen is unknown.

Broader study findings: As reported, TCR beta diversity in blood and tumor was significantly higher in malignant thyroid tumors than in benign nodules.

Among the patients, none had received any treatment before thyroid surgery. The specimen sequenced was blood. The chain combines TRBV5-1 with TRBJ1-2, with D perhaps TRBD1 (6 bases). This clonotype was sampled from a male donor with papillary thyroid cancer or a benign thyroid nodule (not recorded which). Some clones in this sample may be carry-over from other donors' samples. The CDR3 reads CASSFRQAGEYGYTF. Here the CDR3 DNA reads TGCGCCAGCAGTTTCCGACAGGCTGGGGAATATGGCTACACCTTC.